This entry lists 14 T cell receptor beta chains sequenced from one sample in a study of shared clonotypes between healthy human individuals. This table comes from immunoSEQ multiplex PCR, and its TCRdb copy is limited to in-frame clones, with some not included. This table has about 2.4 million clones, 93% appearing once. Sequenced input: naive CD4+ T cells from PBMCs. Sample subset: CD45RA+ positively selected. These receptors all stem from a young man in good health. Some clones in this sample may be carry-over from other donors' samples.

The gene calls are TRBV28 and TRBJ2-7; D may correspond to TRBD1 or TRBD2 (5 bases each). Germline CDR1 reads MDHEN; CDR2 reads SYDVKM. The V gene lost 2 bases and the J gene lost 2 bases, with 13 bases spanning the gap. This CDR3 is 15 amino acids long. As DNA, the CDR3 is TGTGCCAGCAGTTTAGGGGGACCCTCAACCTACGAGCAGTACTTC. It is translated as CASSLGGPSTYEQYF.

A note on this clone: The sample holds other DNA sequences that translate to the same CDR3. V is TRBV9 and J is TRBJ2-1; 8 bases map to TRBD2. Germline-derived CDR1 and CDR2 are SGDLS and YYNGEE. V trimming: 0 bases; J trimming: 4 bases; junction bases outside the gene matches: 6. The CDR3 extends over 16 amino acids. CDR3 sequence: CASSVGGSGIYNEQFF. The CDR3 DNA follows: TGTGCCAGCAGCGTAGGTGGTAGCGGGATTTACAATGAGCAGTTCTTC.

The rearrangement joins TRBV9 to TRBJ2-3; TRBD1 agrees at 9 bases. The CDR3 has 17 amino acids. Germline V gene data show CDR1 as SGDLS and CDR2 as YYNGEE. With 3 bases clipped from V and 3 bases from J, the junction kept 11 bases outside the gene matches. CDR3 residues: CASSETPPGQGTDTQYF. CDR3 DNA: TGTGCCAGCAGCGAGACCCCACCGGGACAGGGTACAGATACGCAGTATTTT.

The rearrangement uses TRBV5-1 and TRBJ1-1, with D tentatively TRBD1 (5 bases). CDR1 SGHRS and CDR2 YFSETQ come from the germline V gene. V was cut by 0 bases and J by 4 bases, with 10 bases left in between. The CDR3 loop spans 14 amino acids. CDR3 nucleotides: TGCGCCAGCAGCTTGGACCTGGGGGGCACTGAAGCTTTCTTT. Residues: CASSLDLGGTEAFF.

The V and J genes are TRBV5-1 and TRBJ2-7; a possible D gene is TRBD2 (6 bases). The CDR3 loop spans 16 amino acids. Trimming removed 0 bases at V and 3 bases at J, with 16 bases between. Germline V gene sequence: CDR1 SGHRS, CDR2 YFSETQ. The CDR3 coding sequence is TGCGCCAGCAGCTTGGCCGTCAGTCAGGGAGGCTACGAGCAGTACTTC. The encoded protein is CASSLAVSQGGYEQYF. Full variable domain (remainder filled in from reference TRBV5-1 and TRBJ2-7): KAGVTQTPRYLIKTRGQQVTLSCSPISGHRSVSWYQQTPGQGLQFLFEYFSETQRNKGNFPGRFSGRQFSNSRSEMNVSTLELGDSALYLCASSLAVSQGGYEQYFGPGTRLTVT.

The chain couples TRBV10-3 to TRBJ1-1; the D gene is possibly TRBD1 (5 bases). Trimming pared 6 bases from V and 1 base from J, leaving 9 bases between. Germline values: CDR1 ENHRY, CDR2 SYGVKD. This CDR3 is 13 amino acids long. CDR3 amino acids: CAISPGRNTEAFF. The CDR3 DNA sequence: TGTGCCATCAGCCCGGGACGGAACACTGAAGCTTTCTTT.

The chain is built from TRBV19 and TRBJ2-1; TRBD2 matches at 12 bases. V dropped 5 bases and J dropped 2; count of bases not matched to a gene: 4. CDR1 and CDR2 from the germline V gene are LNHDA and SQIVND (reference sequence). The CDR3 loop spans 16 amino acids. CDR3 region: CASSRTSGRPYNEQFF. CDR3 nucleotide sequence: TGTGCCAGTAGTCGAACTAGCGGGAGGCCCTACAATGAGCAGTTCTTC.

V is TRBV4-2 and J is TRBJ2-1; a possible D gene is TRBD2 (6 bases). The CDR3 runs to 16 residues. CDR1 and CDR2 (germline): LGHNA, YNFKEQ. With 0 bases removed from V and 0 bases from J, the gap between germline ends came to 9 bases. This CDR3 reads CASSQDGGVSYNEQFF. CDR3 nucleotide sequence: TGTGCCAGCAGCCAAGATGGAGGGGTCTCCTACAATGAGCAGTTCTTC.

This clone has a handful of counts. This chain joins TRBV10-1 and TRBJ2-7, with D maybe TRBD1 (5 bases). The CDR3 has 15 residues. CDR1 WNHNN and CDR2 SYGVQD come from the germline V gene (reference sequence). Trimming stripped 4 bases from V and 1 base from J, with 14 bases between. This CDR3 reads CASSGNRYHSYEQYF. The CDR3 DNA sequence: TGCGCCAGCAGTGGGAACAGGTACCATTCCTACGAGCAGTACTTC.

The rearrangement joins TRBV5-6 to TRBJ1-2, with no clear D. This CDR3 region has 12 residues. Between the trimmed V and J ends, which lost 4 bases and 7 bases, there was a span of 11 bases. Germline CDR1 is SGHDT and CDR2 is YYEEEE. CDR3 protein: CASSLSSRGYTF. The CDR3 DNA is TGTGCCAGCAGCCTGTCCTCTCGTGGCTACACCTTC.

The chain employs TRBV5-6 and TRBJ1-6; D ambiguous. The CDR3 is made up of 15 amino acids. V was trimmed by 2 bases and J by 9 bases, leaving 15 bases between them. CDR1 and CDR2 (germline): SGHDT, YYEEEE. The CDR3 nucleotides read TGTGCCAGCAGCTTCCGAAGGGTGGGAAGTTCACCCCTCCACTTT. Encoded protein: CASSFRRVGSSPLHF.

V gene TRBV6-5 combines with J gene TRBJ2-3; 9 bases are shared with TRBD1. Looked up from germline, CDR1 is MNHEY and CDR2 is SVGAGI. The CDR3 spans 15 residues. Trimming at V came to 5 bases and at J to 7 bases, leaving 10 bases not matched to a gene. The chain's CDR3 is CASSLNRGRRNTQYF. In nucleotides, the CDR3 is TGTGCCAGCAGTCTGAACAGGGGGCGACGAAATACGCAGTATTTT.

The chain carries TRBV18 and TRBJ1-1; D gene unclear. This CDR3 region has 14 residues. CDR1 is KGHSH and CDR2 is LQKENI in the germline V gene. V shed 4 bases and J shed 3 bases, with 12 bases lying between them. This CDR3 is CASSLQHEDTEAFF. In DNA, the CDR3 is TGTGCCAGCTCACTACAGCATGAGGACACTGAAGCTTTCTTT. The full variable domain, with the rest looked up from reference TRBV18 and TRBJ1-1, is NAGVMQNPRHLVRRRGQEARLRCSPMKGHSHVYWYRQLPEEGLKFMVYLQKENIIDESGMPKERFSAEFPKEGPSILRIQQVVRGDSAAYFCASSLQHEDTEAFFGQGTRLTVV.

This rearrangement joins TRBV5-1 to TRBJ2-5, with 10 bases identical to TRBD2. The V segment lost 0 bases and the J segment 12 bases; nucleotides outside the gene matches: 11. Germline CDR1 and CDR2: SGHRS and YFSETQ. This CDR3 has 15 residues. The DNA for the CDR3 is TGCGCCAGCAGCTTGGCGCTAGCGGGAGAGGGGAGGAAGTACTTC. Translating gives CASSLALAGEGRKYF.